This T cell receptor (beta chain) was found in a study of T cell responses to AZD1222 COVID-19 vaccine. Study information: Pooling covered second doses at about 4 or about 12 weeks. Study-level results: Females outnumbered males among donors, who were mostly white British; clonal diversity was possibly underestimated. At baseline, seropositivity was found in only 5 to 7 AZD1222 recipients.

The germline gives CDR1 SGHNT, CDR2 YENEEA. V shed 4 bases, J shed 4 bases, and the junction held 8 bases outside the gene matches. This CDR3 spans 16 amino acids. Measured with immunoSEQ multiplex PCR; TCRdb has only the in-frame clones, and not every one. The sample lists more than 110,000 clones, approximately 90% occurring once. With respect to this clone: The antigen is unknown.

The sample here was peripheral blood, taken on day 0 of AZD1222 vaccination. The TCR was taken from an adult in good health. The V call is TRBV11-3, the J call TRBJ2-3; 10 nucleotides line up with TRBD2. The CDR3 protein is CASSSPSGRVSDTQYF. The CDR3 nucleotides are TGTGCCAGCAGCTCGCCGAGCGGGAGGGTTTCAGATACGCAGTATTTT.